This T cell receptor beta chain was captured in a study of T cells after yellow fever vaccination. The TCR cDNA carried a universal primer site and UMIs from 5'RACE template switching. TCRdb re-called the 5' RACE reads through MiXCR, storing one row per CDR3 protein. The data contain roughly 310,000 distinct CDR3 sequences, 3% to 4.5% of them singletons. The ends lost 6 bases at V and 3 bases at J; junction bases unmatched: 5. The CDR3 has 14 amino acids. Germline values: CDR1 DFQATT, CDR2 SNEGSKA (reference sequence). This clonotype has ten or more counts. Its antigen is unidentified. Overall study findings and caveats: Of the clonotypes, a small share occurred in both CD4 and CD8 compartments. FACS-sorted repertoires could contain abundant clonotypes contaminating from the bulk population.

The V gene is TRBV20-1, the J gene TRBJ2-3, with 11 bases fitting TRBD2. The sequences come from PBMCs, collected on the day of the yellow fever booster vaccination. The sequence derives from a young man who received the YFV17D yellow fever vaccine. The CDR3: CSAVTSGGTDTQYF. For the CDR3, the DNA is TGCAGTGCCGTAACTAGCGGGGGTACAGATACGCAGTATTTT.